Below are 21 T cell receptor beta chains sequenced from a single sample in a study of siplizumab effects on memory and regulatory T cells. The data were produced by immunoSEQ multiplex PCR, yet TCRdb's version contains in-frame clones alone and is incomplete. The sample includes 120,000 or so clones, 80% to 95% of them seen just once. The material sequenced was CD4+ T cells sorted from blood. The receptor source for this set is a human donor in good health.

V is TRBV2 and J is TRBJ2-2; D is ambiguous. Germline values: CDR1 SNHLY, CDR2 FYNNEI. Between the trimmed V and J ends, which lost 6 bases and 3 bases, there was a span of 11 bases. The CDR3 totals 14 residues. Written as DNA, the CDR3 is TGTGCCAGCAGGGCCTTCATGGACACCGGGGAGCTGTTTTTT. Protein: CASRAFMDTGELFF.

This clone was recorded once. This chain uses TRBV11-3 with TRBJ2-1; no clear D gene. V was trimmed by 5 bases and J by 1 base, leaving 9 bases between them. Germline CDR1 and CDR2: SGHNT and YENEEA. The CDR3 length is 14 residues. As DNA, the CDR3 is TGTGCCAGCAGCGGCGAATATTCCTACAATGAGCAGTTCTTC. Amino acids: CASSGEYSYNEQFF.

The chain links TRBV7-3 to TRBJ2-3; D remains unclear. The V end was cut by 5 bases, the J end by 0 bases, with 9 bases between. The germline CDR1 and CDR2 sequences are SGHTA and FQGTGA. The length of the CDR3 is 14 residues. This CDR3 is CASSARTSTDTQYF. As DNA, the CDR3 is TGTGCCAGCAGCGCAAGAACTAGCACAGATACGCAGTATTTT.

This clone was observed a single time. V and J are TRBV19 and TRBJ2-7, with 7 bases matching TRBD1. This CDR3 contains 14 residues. CDR1 and CDR2 from the germline V gene are LNHDA and SQIVND (reference sequence). The J segment lost 3 bases and the V segment lost 3 bases, leaving 5 bases of the junction unmatched. The CDR3 nucleotides read TGTGCCAGTAGTATGACAGGGATCGACTACGAGCAGTACTTC. Translating gives CASSMTGIDYEQYF.

The V call is TRBV5-6, the J call TRBJ1-2; D not certain. The V gene's germline CDR1 is SGHDT and CDR2 YYEEEE. This CDR3 is 12 amino acids long. V lost 4 bases to trimming and J lost 9 bases, with 13 bases between them. The CDR3, as DNA: TGTGCCAGCAGCCCTAGGAGTCGCAGCTACACCTTC. Translated: CASSPRSRSYTF.

The rearrangement uses TRBV27 and TRBJ2-7; 8 bases are shared with TRBD1. The germline V gene encodes CDR1 MNHEY and CDR2 SMNVEV (reference sequence). V lost 4 bases to trimming and J lost 5 bases; unmatched junction nucleotides: 4. The CDR3 extends over 13 amino acids. CDR3 nucleotides: TGTGCCAGCAGTTACGACAGGGGCCACGAGCAGTACTTC. This gives the protein CASSYDRGHEQYF.

The chain has TRBV4-1 and TRBJ2-6; the D call may be TRBD1 or TRBD2 (6 bases each). CDR1 is MGHRA, CDR2 YSYEKL, per germline. With 0 bases removed from V and 13 bases from J, the gap between germline ends came to 16 bases. This CDR3 has 15 amino acids. The CDR3 region has the DNA TGCGCCAGCAGCCAAGACGGGTCGGGGGCAGGGGTCCTGACTTTC. It is translated as CASSQDGSGAGVLTF.

The J gene is TRBJ2-6, the V gene TRBV19; D unclear. V was clipped by 7 bases and J by 4 bases, with 14 bases between them. The CDR3 is 15 amino acids. Germline CDR1 and CDR2: LNHDA and SQIVND (reference sequence). CDR3 sequence reads: CASTGPSRGANVLTF. In DNA, the CDR3 is TGTGCCAGTACGGGCCCCTCAAGAGGGGCCAACGTCCTGACTTTC.

The rearrangement links TRBV11-2 to TRBJ2-5, with 9 bases matching TRBD1. With the DNA end fitting TRBJ2-7 better, the J assignment may be wrong. CDR1 and CDR2 from the germline V gene are SGHAT and FQNNGV. This CDR3 is built from 13 residues. CDR3 nucleotide sequence: TGTGCCAGCAGCTTGACAGGGGGCTACGAGCAGTACTTC. This encodes CASSLTGGYEQYF.

V is TRBV15 and J is TRBJ2-1, with 8 bases lining up with TRBD1. Germline V lookup: CDR1 LNHNV, CDR2 YYDKDF (reference sequence). The CDR3 is made up of 17 amino acids. V was clipped by 1 base and J by 8 bases; unmatched bases: 13. The CDR3 is CATSRVSTGGGRDEQFF. DNA of the CDR3: TGTGCCACCAGCAGAGTTTCCACAGGGGGAGGTAGGGATGAGCAGTTCTTC.

J is TRBJ1-2 and V is TRBV7-8, with D possibly matching TRBD1 (5 bases). The CDR3 totals 15 residues. V lost 1 base, J lost 7 bases, and 16 bases lay in between. Germline V gene sequence: CDR1 SGHVS, CDR2 FQNEAQ. Here the CDR3 DNA reads TGTGCCAGCAGCTTAGGAAGTCGCAGGGTTGGTGGCTACACCTTC. This translates into CASSLGSRRVGGYTF. The variable domain in full, with the rest retrieved from reference TRBV7-8 and TRBJ1-2, is GAGVSQSPRYKVAKRGQDVALRCDPISGHVSLFWYQQALGQGPEFLTYFQNEAQLDKSGLPSDRFFAERPEGSVSTLKIQRTQQEDSAVYLCASSLGSRRVGGYTFGSGTRLTVV.

The V and J genes are TRBV29-1 and TRBJ1-2, with 9 bases lining up with TRBD1. The CDR3 covers 16 residues. Germline CDR1 SQVTM, CDR2 ANQGSEA. Here the CDR3 DNA reads TGCGCCGGCGTCACTGCGGGACAGGGTAACGACTATGGCTACACCTTC. It encodes CAGVTAGQGNDYGYTF.

The chain uses TRBV5-4 and TRBJ1-2, with D possibly TRBD1 on 5 matching bases. The germline V gene encodes CDR1 SGHNT and CDR2 YYREEE (reference sequence). The length of the CDR3 is 13 residues. Between the trimmed V and J ends, which lost 9 bases and 8 bases, there was a span of 20 bases. CDR3 sequence: CATRSGVSSGYTF. In DNA, the CDR3 is TGTGCCACCAGATCGGGGGTATCGTCGGGCTACACCTTC.

This sequence joins TRBV27 and TRBJ2-6; 8 bases agree with TRBD1. Per germline, CDR1 MNHEY and CDR2 SMNVEV (reference sequence). The trim removed 5 bases at V and 2 bases at J, leaving 14 bases unmatched. This CDR3 has 19 amino acids. CDR3: CASSRTVGTGGPGANVLTF. CDR3 nucleotides: TGTGCCAGCAGTCGGACCGTTGGGACAGGTGGCCCTGGGGCCAACGTCCTGACTTTC.

V is TRBV6-1 and J is TRBJ1-1, with D unresolved. With 4 bases removed from V and 1 base from J, the gap between germline ends came to 7 bases. CDR1 is MNHNS and CDR2 is SASEGT in the germline V gene. The CDR3 has 13 amino acids. CDR3 loop: CASSAYGNTEAFF. The CDR3, as DNA: TGTGCCAGCAGTGCCTATGGGAACACTGAAGCTTTCTTT.

This sequence joins TRBV19 and TRBJ1-2, with 7 nucleotides matching TRBD1. CDR1 and CDR2 from the germline V gene are LNHDA and SQIVND (reference sequence). The V and J ends lost 7 bases and 0 bases, in that order; junction bases with no gene match: 8. CDR3 size: 15 residues. As DNA, the CDR3 is TGTGCCAGTAATGATGACAGGGCCTCTAACTATGGCTACACCTTC. Protein sequence: CASNDDRASNYGYTF.

This clone was observed a few times. This chain uses TRBV7-2 with TRBJ1-4; D is undetermined. The CDR3 loop spans 14 amino acids. Germline CDR1 reads SGHTA; CDR2 reads FQGNSA. The V end lost 5 bases, the J end lost 5 bases, and 12 bases lay between the germline ends. As DNA, the CDR3 is TGTGCCAGCAGCGGGGATGCGAGAAATGAAAAACTGTTTTTT. This gives the protein CASSGDARNEKLFF.

CDR3 residues: CASRRQGAGSEQFF. The DNA for the CDR3 is TGTGCCAGCAGGAGACAGGGGGCAGGGAGTGAGCAGTTCTTC. V usage is TRBV25-1 and J usage is TRBJ2-1, with TRBD1 matching over 10 bases. J gave up 9 bases and V 6 bases, and 8 bases lay outside the gene matches. Germline CDR1 reads MGHDK; CDR2 reads SYGVNS. The CDR3 consists of 14 residues.

The chain recombines TRBV5-4 with TRBJ2-3, with 10 positions matching TRBD1. CDR1 and CDR2 from the germline V gene are SGHNT and YYREEE (reference sequence). The CDR3 has 15 amino acids. V was pared by 2 bases and J by 8 bases, with 8 bases of the junction left unmatched. CDR3 in DNA: TGTGCCAGCAGCTTAAGGGTGGGACAGGGGTTTACGCAGTATTTT. It translates to CASSLRVGQGFTQYF.

This rearrangement joins TRBV7-3 to TRBJ2-2; D gene unclear. V was shortened by 8 bases and J by 4 bases, with 11 bases between the two germline ends. This CDR3 has 13 amino acids. Germline V gene data show CDR1 as SGHTA and CDR2 as FQGTGA. The CDR3 spells CASRAAGTGELFF. As DNA, the CDR3 is TGTGCCAGCCGGGCAGCAGGCACCGGGGAGCTGTTTTTT.

The chain couples TRBV7-2 to TRBJ2-5; a possible D gene is TRBD1 (6 bases). Germline V gene data show CDR1 as SGHTA and CDR2 as FQGNSA. V was cut by 1 base and J by 5 bases, with 20 bases left in between. The CDR3 is 17 amino acids. DNA of the CDR3: TGTGCCAGCAGCTTAGTCAGGATTGGGGGCCCGGGGGAGACCCAGTACTTC. Protein product: CASSLVRIGGPGETQYF.